This entry is about one TCR beta chain. The antigen is not known. These data belong to a study of CD8+ T cells in alopecia areata. CD4+ and CD8+ T cells were sorted from PBMCs. Notes on the study in general: The study found TCR sharing across patients less clear than in mice, possibly for HLA reasons. Greater clonality was observed in lesional scalp samples, especially alopecia totalis/universalis, versus normal scalp.

The authors extracted RNA and reverse transcribed it into cDNA as the sequencing template. TCRdb's copy holds only in-frame clones and misses some; the assay was immunoSEQ multiplex PCR. The sample has 89,000 or so clones; roughly 51% are singletons. The V and J ends lost 3 bases and 2 bases respectively, with 5 bases between them. The CDR3 is 12 residues long. The germline gives CDR1 MDHEN, CDR2 SYDVKM. This clonotype was obtained from a human donor with alopecia areata. The chain employs TRBV28 and TRBJ2-7; maybe TRBD1 (5 bases). Sequenced input: NKG2D-high CD8+ T cells sorted from blood. The CDR3, as DNA: TGTGCCAGCAGTTTGGACACCTACGAGCAGTACTTC. It specifies CASSLDTYEQYF.